Below, one TCR beta chain is given with its context. Its antigen is still unknown. This record belongs to a study of cytomegalovirus exposure and HLA in healthy donors. General observations from the study: Later analysis placed DRB1 highest and HLA-C lowest in TCR association rates, which differed by HLA locus.

V gave up 5 bases and J gave up 1 base, with 7 bases separating them. Germline V gene data show CDR1 as MNHEY and CDR2 as SMNVEV (reference sequence). This CDR3 contains 13 residues. When sampled, the donors appeared nominally healthy, though they likely had unrecorded immune exposures. It was with 60 Vbeta and 13 Jbeta primers that the PCR ran. Authors' processing steps: Roughly 12 million shared chains were among approximately 87 million unique TCR beta chains counted in a later analysis. The table came from immunoSEQ multiplex PCR; TCRdb's copy has only in-frame clones and leaves some out. That table gives V, J and clone size, and the DNA gave D and trimming. Among 150,000 to 200,000 clones, approximately 78% were seen once, and the ten largest hold more than 0.75%.

This TCR came from a girl aged 2-10 years in good health and CMV-seropositive. The genes are TRBV27 and TRBJ2-3; D unclear. Sequenced sample: PBMCs. The CDR3 region is CASSVAGTDTQYF. The CDR3 nucleotides are TGTGCCAGCAGTGTCGCAGGCACAGATACGCAGTATTTT.